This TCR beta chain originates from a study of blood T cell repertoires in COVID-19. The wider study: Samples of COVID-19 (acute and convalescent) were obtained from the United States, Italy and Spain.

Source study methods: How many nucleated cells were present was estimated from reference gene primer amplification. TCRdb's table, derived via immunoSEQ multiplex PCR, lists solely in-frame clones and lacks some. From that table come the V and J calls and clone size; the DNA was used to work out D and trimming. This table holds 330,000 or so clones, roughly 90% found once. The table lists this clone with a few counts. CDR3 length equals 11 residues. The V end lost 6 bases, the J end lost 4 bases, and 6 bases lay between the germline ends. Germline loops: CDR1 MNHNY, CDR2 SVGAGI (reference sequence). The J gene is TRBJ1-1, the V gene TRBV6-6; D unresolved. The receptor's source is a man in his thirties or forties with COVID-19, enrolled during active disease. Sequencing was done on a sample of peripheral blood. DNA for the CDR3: TGTGCCAGCAGCCACACCACTGAAGCTTTCTTT. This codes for CASSHTTEAFF.